Listed here are 20 T cell receptor beta chains from one sample, sequenced in a study of T-cell reconstitution after alpha-beta-depleted transplantation in children. TCRbeta library construction was performed incorporating unique molecular identifiers. MiXCR was run by TCRdb on the PCR reads, yielding one entry per CDR3 protein. The table lists 600,000 to 700,000 distinct CDR3 sequences, around 16% of them singletons. The source material was PBMCs from the stem cell graft donor, sampled from the stem cell graft. The receptors were gathered from a human donor who donated a stem cell graft to a child with acute myeloid leukemia.

This clonotype has only a few counts. DNA of the CDR3: TGTGCCAGCAGGTGGGGACAGGGTAAAGGCACAGATACGCAGTATTTT. This translates into CASRWGQGKGTDTQYF. The J gene is TRBJ2-3, the V gene TRBV12-3 or TRBV12-4; 9 bases are a match to TRBD1. The CDR3 length is 16 residues. V gave up 6 bases and J gave up 1 base; unmatched junction bases: 8.

Concerning this clonotype itself: Just one base apart from a much larger clone, this may be a read error. V usage is TRBV20-1 and J usage is TRBJ2-3; D may be TRBD2 (5 bases). Germline V CDR1 and CDR2: DFQATT, SNEGSKA (reference sequence). This CDR3 spans 14 amino acids. CDR3 residues: CCAEGGDSTDTQYF. In DNA, the CDR3 is TGCTGTGCTGAGGGCGGTGATAGCACAGATACGCAGTATTTT.

The chain links TRBV7-3 to TRBJ2-3; maybe TRBD2 (5 bases). V was trimmed by 1 base and J by 6 bases, leaving 11 bases between them. The CDR3 totals 14 residues. The germline gives CDR1 SGHTA, CDR2 FQGTGA. The CDR3 region is CASSLNEGYDTQYF. The CDR3 region has the DNA TGTGCCAGCAGCTTAAACGAGGGATACGATACGCAGTATTTT.

The genes are TRBV7-1 and TRBJ2-7, with 12 bases matching TRBD2. TRBV7-1 is designated an ORF whose function remains uncertain. The CDR3 loop spans 17 amino acids. Trimming at V came to 5 bases and at J to 1 base, leaving 9 bases not matched to a gene. This CDR3 reads CASSPLAGGPRSYEQYF. The CDR3 DNA sequence: TGTGCCAGCAGCCCTCTAGCGGGGGGGCCTCGATCCTACGAGCAGTACTTC.

This rearrangement joins TRBV7-6 to TRBJ2-3; perhaps TRBD1 as D (6 bases). Germline V lookup: CDR1 SGHVS, CDR2 FNYEAQ. The CDR3 contains 16 residues. V lost 2 bases, J lost 0 bases, and 12 bases lay in between. The CDR3 bases are TGTGCCAGCAGCTTATTCCATACAGGGAGCACAGATACGCAGTATTTT. This sequence encodes CASSLFHTGSTDTQYF.

The V call is TRBV4-2, the J call TRBJ2-7; the D gene is possibly TRBD2 (6 bases). Trimming took off 8 bases at V and 6 bases at J, with 20 bases between the two ends. Germline CDR1 and CDR2: LGHNA and YNFKEQ. The CDR3 loop spans 14 amino acids. CDR3 nucleotide sequence: TGTGCCAGCGGCGCGGGACTCCGTCCCTGCGAGCAGTACGTC. Translated: CASGAGLRPCEQYV.

This clonotype was picked up many times. This chain uses TRBV20-1 with TRBJ2-5; TRBD2 matches at 15 bases. Germline CDR1 DFQATT, CDR2 SNEGSKA (reference sequence). V trimming: 6 bases; J trimming: 2 bases; junction bases outside the gene matches: 7. This CDR3 spans 16 amino acids. The CDR3 bases are TGCAGTGCGGGACTAGCGGGGGGCCAAGGACAAGAGACCCAGTACTTC. Amino acids: CSAGLAGGQGQETQYF.

This clonotype was detected a few times. The V and J genes are TRBV10-3 and TRBJ2-1, with 11 bases lining up with TRBD2. This CDR3 has 21 residues. V shed 0 bases, J shed 0 bases, and the junction held 13 bases outside the gene matches. CDR1 ENHRY and CDR2 SYGVKD come from the germline V gene. CDR3 amino acids: CAISESIRPSGGPGSYNEQFF. The CDR3 DNA reads as TGTGCCATCAGTGAGTCGATCCGTCCTAGCGGGGGGCCGGGCTCCTACAATGAGCAGTTCTTC.

This clonotype was counted at least ten times. V is TRBV7-6 and J is TRBJ2-7; 9 bases agree with TRBD1. Per the germline V gene, CDR1 is SGHVS and CDR2 is FNYEAQ. V lost 2 bases and J lost 1; bases outside the gene matches: 3. The CDR3 length is 15 residues. In nucleotides, the CDR3 is TGTGCCAGCAGCTTATTGGGACAGGGATCCTACGAGCAGTACTTC. Translated: CASSLLGQGSYEQYF.

Many counts were recorded for this clonotype. This CDR3 is CSALRANTGELFF. CDR3 DNA: TGCAGCGCCCTTCGGGCGAACACCGGGGAGCTGTTTTTT. The genes are TRBV20-1 and TRBJ2-2; D not resolved. CDR3 length: 13 amino acids. The germline CDR1 and CDR2 sequences are DFQATT and SNEGSKA (reference sequence).

The V gene is TRBV12-3 or TRBV12-4, the J gene TRBJ1-2; the match to TRBD1 covers 9 bases. Trimming took 6 bases from V and 6 from J; bases not matched to a gene: 8. This CDR3 comprises 14 residues. As DNA, the CDR3 is TGTGCCAGCAGCCCCGACCGGGACAGGGATGGCTACACCTTC. Encoded protein: CASSPDRDRDGYTF.

The CDR3 is CASSVGGRAYEQYF. In DNA, the CDR3 is TGTGCCAGCAGCGTAGGCGGCAGAGCCTACGAGCAGTACTTC. The chain joins TRBV9 to TRBJ2-7; D unresolved. The CDR3 runs 14 residues. V was pared by 0 bases and J by 2 bases, with 9 bases between. Germline loops: CDR1 SGDLS, CDR2 YYNGEE.

This clonotype was observed at least ten times. The rearrangement links TRBV10-3 to TRBJ2-1; TRBD1 might be the D (6 bases). The CDR3 extends over 16 amino acids. V lost 5 bases and J 0 bases, leaving 14 bases between the germline ends. Germline lookup yields CDR1 ENHRY and CDR2 SYGVKD. The DNA of the CDR3 is TGTGCCATCAGTTCCACAGGGTCCCTCTCCTACAATGAGCAGTTCTTC. Protein: CAISSTGSLSYNEQFF.

This clonotype was seen repeatedly, ten times or more. The chain has TRBV20-1 and TRBJ2-3; D unclear. Trimming cost V 1 base and J 4 bases, with 9 bases left between them. CDR1 is DFQATT and CDR2 is SNEGSKA in the germline V gene (reference sequence). The CDR3 has 13 amino acids. The CDR3 loop reads CSARGWTPDTQYF. The CDR3 DNA reads TGCAGTGCTAGAGGTTGGACCCCAGATACGCAGTATTTT.

This clonotype has at least ten counts. J is TRBJ1-6 and V is TRBV20-1; no definite D call. The germline gives CDR1 DFQATT, CDR2 SNEGSKA (reference sequence). V lost 1 base to trimming and J lost 5 bases, with 6 bases between them. The CDR3 has 13 amino acids. The CDR3 is CSARGGNNSPLHF. CDR3 nucleotides: TGCAGTGCTAGAGGAGGGAATAATTCACCCCTCCACTTT.

With respect to this clonotype: One base away lies a much larger clone, so this may be a sequencing read error. It is likely a read error, because the conserved phenylalanine at the end of the CDR3 is missing. V gene TRBV20-1 combines with J gene TRBJ2-2; TRBD2 matches at 12 bases. CDR1 and CDR2 (germline): DFQATT, SNEGSKA (reference sequence). The CDR3 length is 15 residues. V gave up 4 bases and J gave up 4 bases; unmatched junction bases: 4. Here the CDR3 DNA reads TGCAGTGCTAAGCGGACTAGCGGGGCCACCGGGGAGCTGTTTTCT. Translation: CSAKRTSGATGELFS.

There are many counts of this clonotype. The chain recombines TRBV6-5 with TRBJ1-2; 7 bases are shared with TRBD1. The CDR3 covers 15 residues. From germline, CDR1 is MNHEY and CDR2 SVGAGI. J gave up 7 bases and V 5 bases, and 13 bases lay outside the gene matches. CDR3 sequence reads: CASSNTRQGGAGYTF. The CDR3, as DNA: TGTGCCAGCAGTAACACCCGACAGGGTGGAGCTGGCTACACCTTC.

This clonotype was recorded a few times. The V gene is TRBV30, the J gene TRBJ2-1, with D possibly being TRBD1 or TRBD2 (5 bases each). V was shortened by 1 base and J by 2 bases, with 9 bases between the two germline ends. CDR3 length: 14 amino acids. CDR1 GTSNPN and CDR2 SVGIG come from the germline V gene (reference sequence). CDR3 amino acids: CAWSGRDPYNEQFF. The CDR3 DNA reads TGTGCCTGGAGTGGAAGGGACCCCTACAATGAGCAGTTCTTC.

This clonotype occurred many times. The chain is built from TRBV7-3 and TRBJ2-7; TRBD1 agrees at 10 bases. With 2 bases clipped from V and 3 bases from J, the junction kept 7 bases outside the gene matches. This CDR3 region has 16 residues. CDR1 and CDR2 (germline): SGHTA, FQGTGA. The CDR3 nucleotides are TGTGCCAGCAGCTTAGGAGGAGACAGGGGGCTCTACGAGCAGTACTTC. Encoded protein: CASSLGGDRGLYEQYF.

This chain joins TRBV5-5 and TRBJ1-5, with 8 bases that match TRBD1. Germline V gene lookup returns CDR1 SGHKS and CDR2 YYEKEE (reference sequence). J was trimmed by 2 bases and V by 8 bases; bases with no gene match: 6. The CDR3 has 14 residues. The CDR3 DNA reads TGTGCCAGTGGGACAGGCTGGGGCAATCAGCCCCAGCATTTT. Its translation is CASGTGWGNQPQHF.